These 10 T cell receptor beta chains were sequenced from one sample in a study of T cell clones after liver transplantation (dated by TCRdb to about 2019). The library was obtained by the immunoSEQ multiplex PCR assay. TCRdb holds this immuneACCESS table with in-frame rearrangements only. Some clones are missing; in checked studies, unresolved V genes explain under half, and the rest has no known cause. This sample has approximately 100,000 clones in its table, and roughly four fifths of those were observed once. The top ten constitute about 2.6% of the sample. The sample in question was CD4+ T cells from blood, obtained approximately 50 months after liver transplant. These receptors were collected from a human patient who received a liver transplant. Some T cells may have been brought in with the graft after a transplant.

The rearrangement uses TRBV6-6 and TRBJ2-2; D not resolved. The V and J ends lost 0 bases and 8 bases respectively, with 16 bases between them. This CDR3 is 16 amino acids long. Germline lookup yields CDR1 MNHNY and CDR2 SVGAGI (reference sequence). CDR3 sequence reads: CASSYSIWRNGGELFF. CDR3 sequence (DNA): TGTGCCAGCAGTTACTCGATTTGGCGGAATGGAGGGGAGCTGTTTTTT.

The sample holds one count of this clone. This sequence joins TRBV5-1 and TRBJ1-3; D unresolved. Germline assignment: CDR1 SGHRS and CDR2 YFSETQ. V was shortened by 2 bases and J by 0 bases, with 15 bases between the two germline ends. The CDR3 sequence is 17 residues long. Written as DNA, the CDR3 is TGCGCCAGCAGCTTTCCCGGAGACGGCCGCTCTGGAAACACCATATATTTT. Translation: CASSFPGDGRSGNTIYF.

This clone occurred once. The chain is built from TRBV30 and TRBJ2-7, with TRBD1 matching 9 bases. The CDR3 sequence is 11 residues long. V dropped 7 bases and J dropped 8; count of bases not matched to a gene: 6. Germline V gene data show CDR1 as GTSNPN and CDR2 as SVGIG (reference sequence). The CDR3 here is CASLGQGKQYF. The CDR3, as DNA: TGTGCCTCCCTCGGACAGGGGAAGCAGTACTTC.

This chain joins TRBV27 and TRBJ1-5, with D unresolved. Per germline, CDR1 MNHEY and CDR2 SMNVEV (reference sequence). This CDR3 has 15 amino acids. V lost 6 bases and J lost 4, with 16 bases in between. CDR3 sequence: CASRAVSRGNQPQHF. DNA of the CDR3: TGTGCCAGCAGGGCCGTGTCGAGAGGAAATCAGCCCCAGCATTTT.

The chain combines TRBV2 with TRBJ2-1; 11 bases fit TRBD2. Germline V gene lookup returns CDR1 SNHLY and CDR2 FYNNEI. J lost 9 bases, V lost 3 bases, and 7 bases had no gene match. The CDR3 extends over 15 amino acids. CDR3 in amino acids: CASSDFSGRAGEQFF. The CDR3 DNA reads TGTGCCAGCAGTGATTTTAGCGGGAGGGCCGGTGAGCAGTTCTTC.

The genes are TRBV9 and TRBJ1-1, with a possible D match to TRBD1 (6 bases). Germline-derived CDR1 and CDR2 are SGDLS and YYNGEE. Trimming removed 3 bases at V and 0 bases at J, with 12 bases between. CDR3 length equals 15 residues. CDR3 sequence reads: CASSARQALNTEAFF. CDR3 bases: TGTGCCAGCAGCGCTAGACAGGCTCTGAACACTGAAGCTTTCTTT.

This chain joins TRBV11-2 and TRBJ2-1, with no clear D. The CDR3 consists of 12 residues. Germline-derived CDR1 and CDR2 are SGHAT and FQNNGV. Trimming stripped 5 bases from V and 3 bases from J, with 5 bases between. The CDR3 loop is CASSPNYNEQFF. Written as DNA, the CDR3 is TGTGCCAGCAGCCCCAACTACAATGAGCAGTTCTTC. Supplemented by reference TRBV11-2 and TRBJ2-1, the full variable domain reads EAGVAQSPRYKIIEKRQSVAFWCNPISGHATLYWYQQILGQGPKLLIQFQNNGVVDDSQLPKDRFSAERLKGVDSTLKIQPAKLEDSAVYLCASSPNYNEQFFGPGTRLTVL.

The J gene is TRBJ2-5, the V gene TRBV11-3; D gene uncertain. The CDR3 sequence is 13 residues long. Looked up from germline, CDR1 is SGHNT and CDR2 is YENEEA. Trimming pared 3 bases from V and 5 bases from J, leaving 10 bases between. The CDR3 protein is CASSFGLDETQYF. Here the CDR3 DNA reads TGTGCCAGCAGCTTTGGGCTAGATGAGACCCAGTACTTC.

The CDR3 DNA reads as TGTGCCAGCAGCTCCCTAGCGGGAGGAGGCACCGGGGAGCTGTTTTTT. This sequence encodes CASSSLAGGGTGELFF. V gene TRBV5-4 combines with J gene TRBJ2-2, with 11 bases aligning to TRBD2. This CDR3 comprises 16 residues. The V and J ends lost 3 bases and 4 bases, in that order; junction bases with no gene match: 5. Germline-derived CDR1 and CDR2 are SGHNT and YYREEE (reference sequence).

The chain links TRBV16 to TRBJ2-7; 9 bases map to TRBD2. J was trimmed by 3 bases and V by 3 bases; bases with no gene match: 21. CDR1 KGHSY and CDR2 FQNENV come from the germline V gene. This CDR3 region has 20 residues. The CDR3 sequence: CASSHGYRLSRAGGIYEQYF. The CDR3 DNA follows: TGTGCCAGCAGCCATGGTTACAGGCTGTCGAGGGCGGGAGGGATCTACGAGCAGTACTTC. The variable domain in full, completed from reference TRBV16 and TRBJ2-7, reads GEEVAQTPKHLVRGEGQKAKLYCAPIKGHSYVFWYQQVLKNEFKFLISFQNENVFDETGMPKERFSAKCLPNSPCSLEIQATKLEDSAVYFCASSHGYRLSRAGGIYEQYFGPGTRLTVT.